The present TCR beta chain was sequenced within a study of control samples from healthy donors and cancer patients. The CDR3 contains 15 residues. V lost 3 bases and J 7 bases, leaving 17 bases between the germline ends. In germline, CDR1 is SGHRS, CDR2 YFSETQ. Sequencing used immunoSEQ multiplex PCR; TCRdb keeps in-frame clones, though not all of them. The sample includes some 100,000 clones, 88% of them seen just once. This chain uses TRBV5-1 with TRBJ2-1, with D perhaps matching TRBD2 (6 bases). The clonotype was recovered from a young man in good health. The sequenced sample consisted of blood. The CDR3 DNA follows: TGCGCCAGCAGCTGGGTGAGGGGAGGTAAAAATGAGCAGTTCTTC. Its protein is CASSWVRGGKNEQFF.